The 10 T cell receptor beta chains given below trace back to one sample, sequenced in a study of shared clonotypes between healthy human individuals. The assay was immunoSEQ multiplex PCR, and TCRdb's table has in-frame clones only and misses some. The repertoire includes about half a million clones, more than 75% of them detected once, and approximately 13% sits in the top ten. Sample: PBMCs. The receptors derive from a woman in her forties in good health. Some clones in this sample may be carry-over from other donors' samples.

The genes are TRBV10-3 and TRBJ2-2; perhaps D is TRBD1 or TRBD2 (5 bases each). The V end lost 2 bases, the J end lost 5 bases, and 12 bases lay between the germline ends. CDR1 is ENHRY, CDR2 SYGVKD, per germline. CDR3 size: 15 residues. CDR3 nucleotides: TGTGCCATCAGTGAGGGAGGCAGGGTTACCGGGGAGCTGTTTTTT. Protein sequence: CAISEGGRVTGELFF.

The chain is built from TRBV12-5 and TRBJ2-3; D ambiguous. CDR1 is LGHNT, CDR2 FRNRAP, per germline. This CDR3 spans 19 amino acids. V was cut by 1 base and J by 4 bases, with 24 bases left in between. This CDR3 is CASGLGGKNDIATADTQYF. CDR3 bases: TGTGCTAGTGGTTTGGGTGGAAAAAACGACATTGCAACGGCAGATACGCAGTATTTT.

The chain couples TRBV27 to TRBJ2-7; 11 nucleotides align to TRBD2. V shed 2 bases, J shed 0 bases, and the junction held 6 bases outside the gene matches. Germline V lookup: CDR1 MNHEY, CDR2 SMNVEV (reference sequence). The CDR3 has 17 residues. The CDR3 region has the DNA TGTGCCAGCAGTTTACGTATAGCGGGAGGGAGCTCCTACGAGCAGTACTTC. The encoded protein is CASSLRIAGGSSYEQYF.

The chain combines TRBV28 with TRBJ1-2; D gene uncertain. Germline V gene lookup returns CDR1 MDHEN and CDR2 SYDVKM. CDR3 length equals 13 residues. V gave up 7 bases and J gave up 2 bases, with 11 bases separating them. Written as DNA, the CDR3 is TGTGCCAGCATGTATCCGGGAAACTATGGCTACACCTTC. Residues: CASMYPGNYGYTF.

V gene TRBV11-3 combines with J gene TRBJ2-7; D gene uncertain. The CDR3 extends over 13 amino acids. V lost 2 bases, J lost 3 bases, and 8 bases lay in between. Looked up from germline, CDR1 is SGHNT and CDR2 is YENEEA. DNA of the CDR3: TGTGCCAGCAGCTTAAAATCGGGCTACGAGCAGTACTTC. This codes for CASSLKSGYEQYF.

This clone turned up a few times. The V gene is TRBV7-2, the J gene TRBJ1-5; D call uncertain. This CDR3 comprises 15 residues. Trimming left V 1 base short and J 4 bases short, with 11 bases between. Germline CDR1 SGHTA, CDR2 FQGNSA. The CDR3 DNA follows: TGTGCCAGCAGCTTAGGGGTTCGGATGAATCAGCCCCAGCATTTT. This sequence encodes CASSLGVRMNQPQHF.

The V gene is TRBV27, the J gene TRBJ2-7; 9 positions match TRBD2. Germline trimming cut 9 bases from V and 6 bases from J; bases unmatched to any gene: 9. This CDR3 has 13 amino acids. Germline V gives CDR1 MNHEY, CDR2 SMNVEV (reference sequence). In DNA form, the CDR3 reads TGTGCCAGTGCCAGCGGGAGGAGGGTCGAGCAGTACTTC. Translation gives CASASGRRVEQYF.

This sequence joins TRBV11-2 and TRBJ2-1; 7 bases align to TRBD2. The V segment lost 4 bases and the J segment 5 bases; nucleotides outside the gene matches: 11. CDR1 is SGHAT and CDR2 is FQNNGV in the germline V gene. CDR3 length: 16 residues. The CDR3 region has the DNA TGTGCCAGCAGCTCCTCCTTGCGGGAGATGGACAATGAGCAGTTCTTC. This encodes CASSSSLREMDNEQFF. The full variable domain, with the rest looked up from reference TRBV11-2 and TRBJ2-1, is EAGVAQSPRYKIIEKRQSVAFWCNPISGHATLYWYQQILGQGPKLLIQFQNNGVVDDSQLPKDRFSAERLKGVDSTLKIQPAKLEDSAVYLCASSSSLREMDNEQFFGPGTRLTVL.

V is TRBV14 and J is TRBJ1-1; D possibly corresponds to TRBD1 (5 bases). The V and J ends lost 4 bases and 10 bases respectively, with 16 bases between them. Germline V lookup: CDR1 SGHDN, CDR2 FVKESK. This CDR3 spans 13 amino acids. The CDR3 loop is CASSLPSGQVAFF. CDR3 in DNA: TGTGCCAGCAGCCTCCCTTCGGGGCAAGTAGCTTTCTTT.

The chain joins TRBV2 to TRBJ2-1, with no clear D. Trimming shortened V by 8 bases and J by 2 bases, and 10 bases separated the two germline ends. The CDR3 runs 13 residues. The V gene's germline CDR1 is SNHLY and CDR2 FYNNEI. CDR3 coding DNA: TGTGCCAGCGGCGGCGGCCCCTACAATGAGCAGTTCTTC. This sequence encodes CASGGGPYNEQFF.